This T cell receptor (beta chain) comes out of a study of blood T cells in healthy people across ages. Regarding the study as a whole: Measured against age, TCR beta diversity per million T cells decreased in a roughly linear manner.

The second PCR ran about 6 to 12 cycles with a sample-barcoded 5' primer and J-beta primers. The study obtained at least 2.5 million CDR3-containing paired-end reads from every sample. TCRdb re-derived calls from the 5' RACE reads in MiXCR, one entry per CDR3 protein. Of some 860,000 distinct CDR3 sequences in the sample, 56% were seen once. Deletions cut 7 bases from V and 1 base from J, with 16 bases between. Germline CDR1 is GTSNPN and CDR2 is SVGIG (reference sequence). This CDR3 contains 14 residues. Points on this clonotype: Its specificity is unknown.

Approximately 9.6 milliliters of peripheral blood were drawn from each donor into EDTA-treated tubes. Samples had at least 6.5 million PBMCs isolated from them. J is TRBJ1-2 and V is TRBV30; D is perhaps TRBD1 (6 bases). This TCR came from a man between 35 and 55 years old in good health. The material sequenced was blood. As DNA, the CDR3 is TGTGCCTCCAGGGGAGAGGGGTTTAACTATGGCTACACCTTC. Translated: CASRGEGFNYGYTF.